This entry features one T cell receptor beta chain sequence. The source of the sample is a study of blood T cell repertoires in COVID-19. Across the whole study: T cells, B-cell-depleted T cells, or PBMCs provided the cDNA or gDNA that served as material.

Under the authors' procedure: Cell counts per sample came from amplifying reference gene primers. TCRdb's copy holds only in-frame clones and misses some; the assay was immunoSEQ multiplex PCR. From that table come the V and J calls and clone size; the DNA was used to work out D and trimming. The sample yields some 70,000 clones, approximately 80% seen once. Germline CDR1 SNHLY, CDR2 FYNNEI. Germline trimming cut 2 bases from V and 3 bases from J; bases unmatched to any gene: 5. CDR3 length: 15 amino acids. This receptor was taken from a woman aged 50 to 65 with acute or convalescent COVID-19. The sequenced material came from peripheral blood. This sequence joins TRBV2 and TRBJ1-2; 8 bases line up with TRBD1. The CDR3 reads CASSEFDRGDYGYTF. CDR3 sequence (DNA): TGTGCCAGCAGTGAATTCGACAGGGGTGACTATGGCTACACCTTC.